Following are 14 T cell receptor beta chains from one sample sequenced in a study of identical twins. TCRdb analysed the 5' RACE reads with MiXCR anew, one entry per CDR3 protein. The sample has nearly 650,000 distinct CDR3 sequences; around 7.5% are singletons. This sample also belongs to another study, concerning yellow fever vaccine responses in identical twins.

Source material: PBMCs. These receptor sequences come from a woman under 30 in good health.

This clonotype was observed a few times. The genes are TRBV4-1 and TRBJ2-5; D possibly corresponds to TRBD2 (6 bases). The V gene lost 4 bases and the J gene lost 5 bases, with 23 bases spanning the gap. From germline, CDR1 is MGHRA and CDR2 YSYEKL. The CDR3 consists of 17 residues. CDR3 sequence reads: CASSPGGAGLREETQYF. DNA of the CDR3: TGCGCCAGCAGCCCCGGAGGGGCGGGGCTACGAGAGGAGACCCAGTACTTC.

This clonotype has at least ten counts. The rearrangement uses TRBV7-9 and TRBJ2-2, with 9 bases that match TRBD1. This CDR3 is built from 12 residues. The germline CDR1 and CDR2 sequences are SEHNR and FQNEAQ (reference sequence). The V segment lost 11 bases and the J segment 3 bases; nucleotides outside the gene matches: 1. The CDR3 region has the DNA TGTGCCGGGGACAGGGACACCGGGGAGCTGTTTTTT. As protein: CAGDRDTGELFF.

This clonotype has a handful of counts. This rearrangement joins TRBV2 to TRBJ2-5; D gene uncertain. V was cut by 7 bases and J by 5 bases, with 8 bases left in between. The germline V gene has CDR1 SNHLY and CDR2 FYNNEI. This CDR3 has 11 residues. The DNA of the CDR3 is TGTGCCAGCACCAGCTTGGAGACCCAGTACTTC. This translates into CASTSLETQYF.

V and J are TRBV7-9 and TRBJ2-1; D not resolved. The germline CDR1 and CDR2 sequences are SEHNR and FQNEAQ (reference sequence). The V gene lost 10 bases and the J gene lost 10 bases, with 8 bases spanning the gap. CDR3 size: 9 residues. CDR3 residues: CAIDREQFF. The CDR3 DNA reads TGTGCCATCGATCGGGAGCAGTTCTTC.

This clonotype showed up just a few times. The V call is TRBV7-6, the J call TRBJ2-7, with TRBD1 matching 12 bases. V gave up 5 bases and J gave up 4 bases; unmatched junction bases: 12. This CDR3 has 17 amino acids. Per the germline V gene, CDR1 is SGHVS and CDR2 is FNYEAQ. DNA for the CDR3: TGTGCCAGCAGCCCTATAGGAGGGACAGGGGGCCCTTACGAGCAGTACTTC. Amino acid sequence: CASSPIGGTGGPYEQYF. Full variable domain (remainder filled in from reference TRBV7-6 and TRBJ2-7): GAGVSQSPRYKVTKRGQDVALRCDPISGHVSLYWYRQALGQGPEFLTYFNYEAQQDKSGLPNDRFSAERPEGSISTLTIQRTEQRDSAMYRCASSPIGGTGGPYEQYFGPGTRLTVT.

This clonotype showed up just a few times. The CDR3 sequence is CASSMTANNSPLHF. The CDR3, as DNA: TGTGCCAGCAGTATGACAGCGAATAATTCACCCCTCCACTTT. The gene calls are TRBV14 and TRBJ1-6, with D possibly matching TRBD1 (5 bases). Trimming stripped 6 bases from V and 5 bases from J, with 11 bases between. This CDR3 has 14 amino acids. The V gene's germline CDR1 is SGHDN and CDR2 FVKESK.

This clonotype has just a few counts. This chain joins TRBV13 and TRBJ2-4; the match to TRBD1 covers 10 bases. With V trimmed by 5 bases and J by 9 bases, 7 bases remained unmatched. The germline CDR1 and CDR2 sequences are PRHDT and FYEKMQ (reference sequence). CDR3 length equals 14 residues. This CDR3 reads CASSLRTGGSIQYF. In nucleotides, the CDR3 is TGTGCCAGCAGCCTCCGGACAGGGGGAAGCATTCAGTACTTC.

This clonotype was detected ten times or more. This chain links TRBV7-8 with TRBJ1-2, with D possibly TRBD1 on 6 matching bases. Germline V lookup: CDR1 SGHVS, CDR2 FQNEAQ. This CDR3 contains 12 residues. With 7 bases removed from V and 2 bases from J, the gap between germline ends came to 8 bases. As DNA, the CDR3 is TGTGCCAGCACAACAGGGAACTATGGCTACACCTTC. The encoded protein is CASTTGNYGYTF.

The chain couples TRBV7-9 to TRBJ2-7; 10 positions agree with TRBD2. J was trimmed by 4 bases and V by 3 bases; bases with no gene match: 3. This CDR3 contains 14 residues. Germline CDR1 reads SEHNR; CDR2 reads FQNEAQ (reference sequence). The CDR3 is CASSFASGSYEQYF. The CDR3 nucleotides read TGTGCCAGCAGCTTCGCTAGCGGGAGTTACGAGCAGTACTTC.

This clonotype was picked up a small number of times. CDR3 nucleotides: TGTGCCACCAGCCTGACTAGCGGGGGATCAGATACGCAGTATTTT. This codes for CATSLTSGGSDTQYF. The chain has TRBV24-1 and TRBJ2-3, with TRBD2 matching 12 bases. Trimming at V came to 7 bases and at J to 4 bases, leaving 5 bases not matched to a gene. The germline CDR1 and CDR2 sequences are KGHDR and SFDVKD. The CDR3 runs 15 residues.

In this sample, this clonotype turned up once. A read error may produce the germline difference seen at one junction end. The chain recombines TRBV5-1 with TRBJ1-6, with 8 bases identical to TRBD1. Germline assignment: CDR1 SGHRS and CDR2 YFSETQ. The CDR3 has 15 residues. In DNA form, the CDR3 reads TGCGCCAGCAGCTCCAGGGGGCTCGATAATTCACCCCTCCGCTTT. This codes for CASSSRGLDNSPLRF.

The chain has TRBV12-3 or TRBV12-4 and TRBJ2-1, with 7 positions matching TRBD2. The CDR3 loop spans 17 amino acids. V lost 5 bases, J lost 8 bases, and 18 bases stayed unmatched. The CDR3 loop is CASSTSSGAPPMHEQFF. CDR3 sequence (DNA): TGTGCCAGCAGTACGTCTAGCGGAGCGCCCCCCATGCATGAGCAGTTCTTC.

A few counts support this clonotype. The rearrangement uses TRBV5-1 and TRBJ2-5, with 12 bases matching TRBD2. With V trimmed by 0 bases and J by 5 bases, 2 bases remained unmatched. This CDR3 region has 15 residues. Germline V gene lookup returns CDR1 SGHRS and CDR2 YFSETQ. The CDR3 loop reads CASSLALAGGETQYF. The CDR3 nucleotides are TGCGCCAGCAGCTTGGCTCTAGCGGGAGGGGAGACCCAGTACTTC.

The chain has TRBV2 and TRBJ2-1, with D possibly called TRBD1 or TRBD2 (5 bases each). Germline V gene lookup returns CDR1 SNHLY and CDR2 FYNNEI. V gave up 8 bases and J gave up 7 bases, with 18 bases separating them. The CDR3 covers 14 residues. The CDR3 sequence is CASGTGTTRNEQFF. CDR3 sequence (DNA): TGTGCCAGCGGAACCGGGACCACAAGGAATGAGCAGTTCTTC. Using reference TRBV2 and TRBJ2-1 for the parts outside the CDR3, the full variable domain is EPEVTQTPSHQVTQMGQEVILRCVPISNHLYFYWYRQILGQKVEFLVSFYNNEISEKSEIFDDQFSVERPDGSNFTLKIRSTKLEDSAMYFCASGTGTTRNEQFFGPGTRLTVL.